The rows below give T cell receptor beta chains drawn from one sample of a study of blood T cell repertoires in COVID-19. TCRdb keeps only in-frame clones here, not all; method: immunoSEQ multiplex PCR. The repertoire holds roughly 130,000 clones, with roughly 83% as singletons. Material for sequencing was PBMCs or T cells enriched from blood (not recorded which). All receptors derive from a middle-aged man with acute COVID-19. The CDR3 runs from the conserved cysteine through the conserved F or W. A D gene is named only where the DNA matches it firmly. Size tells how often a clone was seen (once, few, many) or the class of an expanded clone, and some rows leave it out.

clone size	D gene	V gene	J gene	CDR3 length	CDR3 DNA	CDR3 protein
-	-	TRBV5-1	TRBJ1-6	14	TGCGCCAGCAGCCCTGGACAGCAGAATTCACCCCTCCACTTT	CASSPGQQNSPLHF
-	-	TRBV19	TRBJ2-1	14	TGTGCCAGTAGTACCTCCCGGGATGCCAATGAGCAGTTCTTC	CASSTSRDANEQFF
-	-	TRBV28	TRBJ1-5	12	TGTGCCAGCGGCCTGGGGGGACAGCCCCAGCATTTT	CASGLGGQPQHF
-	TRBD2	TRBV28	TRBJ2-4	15	TGTGCCAGCCACCCGGGGGGGGTAGCCAAAAACATTCAGTACTTC	CASHPGGVAKNIQYF
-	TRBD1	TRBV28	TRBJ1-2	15	TGTGCCATCCACTTTTTTCGACAGGGCCTCTATGGCTACACCTTC	CAIHFFRQGLYGYTF
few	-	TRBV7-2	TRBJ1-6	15	TGTGCCAGCAGCCCTCGACAGGTTTCGAATTCACCCCTCCACTTT	CASSPRQVSNSPLHF
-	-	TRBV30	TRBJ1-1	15	TGTGCCTGGAGTGTACTTACAGGTTCAAGCACTGAAGCTTTCTTT	CAWSVLTGSSTEAFF
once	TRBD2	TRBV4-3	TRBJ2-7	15	TGCGCCAGCAGCCCCGGGACTAGCGGGAACTACGAGCAGTACTTC	CASSPGTSGNYEQYF
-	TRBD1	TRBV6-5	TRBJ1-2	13	TGTGCCAGCACCGCGGGGACAGGGAACTTATACACCTTC	CASTAGTGNLYTF
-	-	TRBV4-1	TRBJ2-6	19	TGCGCCAGCAAGGGGGGGACACCTAATAGCGAATCTGGGGCCAACGTCCTGACTTTC	CASKGGTPNSESGANVLTF
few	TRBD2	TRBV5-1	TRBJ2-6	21	TGCGCCAGCAGCCCGACCGCTCCCGGACTAGCGGGAGTAAGTGGGGCCAACGTCCTGACTTTC	CASSPTAPGLAGVSGANVLTF
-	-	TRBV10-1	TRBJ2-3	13	TGCGCCAGCAGTGCTAATCTTGGCGGTACGCAGTATTTT	CASSANLGGTQYF
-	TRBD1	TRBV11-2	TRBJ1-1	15	TGTGCCAGCAGCCCCCATCCAGACAGGGACACTGAAGCTTTCTTT	CASSPHPDRDTEAFF
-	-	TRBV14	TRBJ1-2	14	TGTGCCAGCAGCCCCACTCTAACAGGGTCGTCAGGAACCTTC	CASSPTLTGSSGTF
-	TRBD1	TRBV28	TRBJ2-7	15	TGTGCCAGCAGTTTATCCGGGACAGGATCCTACGAGCAGTACTTC	CASSLSGTGSYEQYF
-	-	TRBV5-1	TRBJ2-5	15	TGCGCCAGCAGGAAGGGTGACTGGACAAAAGAGACCCAGTACTTC	CASRKGDWTKETQYF
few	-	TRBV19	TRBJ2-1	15	TGTGCCAGTAGTGTGGACAGCCTCTCCTACAATGAGCAGTTCTTC	CASSVDSLSYNEQFF
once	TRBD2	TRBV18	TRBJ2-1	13	TGTGCCAGCGCCGGCGGGGGGGCTTATGAGCAGTTCTTC	CASAGGGAYEQFF
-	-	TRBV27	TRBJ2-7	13	TGTGCCAGCAGTTTCGGCAGGGGCTACGAGCAGTACTTC	CASSFGRGYEQYF
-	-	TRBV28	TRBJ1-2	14	TGTGCCAGCAGTTTATATTCGGGTGGCGGGGGCTACACCTTC	CASSLYSGGGGYTF
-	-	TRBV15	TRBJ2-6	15	TGTGCCACCAGCAGAGCAGACTCTGGGGCCAACGTCCTGACTTTC	CATSRADSGANVLTF
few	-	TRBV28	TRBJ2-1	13	TGTGCCAGCGTCAGGGGCTCCTACAATGAGCAGTTCTTC	CASVRGSYNEQFF
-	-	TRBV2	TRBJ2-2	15	TGTGCCAGCAGTGGAACCAGGGTTAACACCGGGGAGCTGTTTTTT	CASSGTRVNTGELFF
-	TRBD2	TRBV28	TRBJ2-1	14	TGTGCCAGCTCGTTAGCGGGATATAGGGATGAGCAGTTCTTC	CASSLAGYRDEQFF
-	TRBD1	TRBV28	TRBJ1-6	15	TGTGCCAGCAGTTTGAACAGGGGGCGAAATTCACCCCTCCACTTT	CASSLNRGRNSPLHF
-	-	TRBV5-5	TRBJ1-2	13	TGTGCCAGCAGCTTGTTGGGGGCCGGTGGCTACACCTTC	CASSLLGAGGYTF
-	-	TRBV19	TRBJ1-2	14	TGTGCCAGTAGTCGGACAGCTACTAACTATGGCTACACCTTC	CASSRTATNYGYTF
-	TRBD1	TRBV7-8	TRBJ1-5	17	TGTGCCAGCAGCCCGCGGGGACAGGGAGGACCTAATCAGCCCCAGCATTTT	CASSPRGQGGPNQPQHF
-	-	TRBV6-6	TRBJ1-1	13	TGTGCCAGCGACGCGGCTTTGAACACTGAAGCTTTCTTT	CASDAALNTEAFF
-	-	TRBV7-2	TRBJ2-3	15	TGTGCCAGCAGCTTAACCCCCACAAACACAGATACGCAGTATTTT	CASSLTPTNTDTQYF
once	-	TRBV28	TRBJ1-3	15	TGTGCCAGCAGTCTCCCTCAGGGGACTGGAAACACCATATATTTT	CASSLPQGTGNTIYF
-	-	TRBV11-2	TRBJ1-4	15	TGTGCCAGCAGCTTAGCCCCGGCAGGGGAGGAAAAACTGTTTTTT	CASSLAPAGEEKLFF
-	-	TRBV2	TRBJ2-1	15	TGTGCCAGCAGTGCAGACAGGCGGATAGAATATGAGCAGTTCTTC	CASSADRRIEYEQFF
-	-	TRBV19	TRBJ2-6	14	TGTGCCAGTTCCCTGAGCACGCCCGCAAGCGTCCTGACTTTC	CASSLSTPASVLTF
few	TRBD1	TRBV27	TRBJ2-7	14	TGTGCCAGCAGTTGGGACAGGGAAACTTCCGAGCAGTACTTC	CASSWDRETSEQYF
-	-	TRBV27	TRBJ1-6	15	TGTGCCAGCAGCCCGGGTTCCTCCTATAATTCACCCCTCCACTTT	CASSPGSSYNSPLHF
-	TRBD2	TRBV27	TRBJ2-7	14	TGTGCCAGCAGTCCCAGCGGGAGAGGCTACGAGCAGTACTTC	CASSPSGRGYEQYF
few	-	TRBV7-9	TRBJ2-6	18	TGTGCCAGCAGCTCTACTAGGGGCGGGGACTCTGGGGCCAACGTCCTGACTTTC	CASSSTRGGDSGANVLTF
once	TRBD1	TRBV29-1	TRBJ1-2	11	TGCAGCGCCTCCGGGACAGACGGCTACACCTTC	CSASGTDGYTF
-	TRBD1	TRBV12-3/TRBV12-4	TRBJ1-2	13	TGTGCCAGCAACCTACAGGGGGCCGGTGGCTACACCTTC	CASNLQGAGGYTF
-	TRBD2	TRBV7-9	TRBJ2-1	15	TGTGCCAGCAGCCTAGCGGGAGCCCAATACAATGAGCAGTTCTTC	CASSLAGAQYNEQFF
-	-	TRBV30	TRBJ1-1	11	TGTGCCTGGGTGAGGGAAACTGAAGCTTTCTTT	CAWVRETEAFF
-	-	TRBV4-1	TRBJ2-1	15	TGCGCCAGCAGCCAAGAAGGGGGAGCCTACAATGAGCAGTTCTTC	CASSQEGGAYNEQFF
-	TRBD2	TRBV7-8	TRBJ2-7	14	TGTGCCAGCAGCTTAGGGCTAGCGGGAGAAGAGCAGTACTTC	CASSLGLAGEEQYF
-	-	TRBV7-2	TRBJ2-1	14	TGTGCCAGCAGCTTAGGCGGTGATACGGGTGAGCAGTTCTTC	CASSLGGDTGEQFF
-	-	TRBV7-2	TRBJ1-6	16	TGTGCCAGCAGCACCGTTCCGGGACAAGAAGGTTCACCCCTCCACTTT	CASSTVPGQEGSPLHF
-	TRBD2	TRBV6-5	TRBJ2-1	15	TGTGCCAGCAGTTTTCCTCGGGAGGGAGTAAATGAGCAGTTCTTC	CASSFPREGVNEQFF
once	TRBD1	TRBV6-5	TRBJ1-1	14	TGTGCCAGCAACCGACAGGGGGAGAACACTGAAGCTTTCTTT	CASNRQGENTEAFF
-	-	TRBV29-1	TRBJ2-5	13	TGCAGCGTCCAAAAGCTGGTCCGGGAGACCCAGTACTTC	CSVQKLVRETQYF
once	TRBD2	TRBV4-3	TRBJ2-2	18	TGCGCCAGCAGCCAAAAACTGGCGGGAGGGCCGGAGACCGGGGAGCTGTTTTTT	CASSQKLAGGPETGELFF
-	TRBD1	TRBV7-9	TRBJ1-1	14	TGTGCCAGCAGCTTGGGGGACAGGGTCACTGAAGCTTTCTTT	CASSLGDRVTEAFF
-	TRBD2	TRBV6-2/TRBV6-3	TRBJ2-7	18	TGTGCCAGCAGTTCGAGGGTCGGACTAGCGGGTGTATCCTACGAGCAGTACTTC	CASSSRVGLAGVSYEQYF
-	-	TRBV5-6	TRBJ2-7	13	TGTGCCAGCAGCTCAGGGGCAGGCTACGAGCAGTACTTC	CASSSGAGYEQYF
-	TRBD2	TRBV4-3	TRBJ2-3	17	TGCGCCAGCAGCCAATTGGGGACTAGCGGGTTCACAGATACGCAGTATTTT	CASSQLGTSGFTDTQYF
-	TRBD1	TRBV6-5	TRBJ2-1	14	TGTGCCAGCAGGCGACGACAGGGGGTCAATGAGCAGTTCTTC	CASRRRQGVNEQFF
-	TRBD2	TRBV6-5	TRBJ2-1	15	TGTGCCAGCAGCTCCGGGACTAGATCATACAATGAGCAGTTCTTC	CASSSGTRSYNEQFF
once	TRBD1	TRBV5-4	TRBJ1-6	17	TGTGCCAGCAATAGGGACAGGGCGGCTATGGATAATTCACCCCTCCACTTT	CASNRDRAAMDNSPLHF
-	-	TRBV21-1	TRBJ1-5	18	TGTGCCAGCAGCAAAAAGCGGGACAGGGGGCGCCGTTTTCAGCCCCAGCATTTT	CASSKKRDRGRRFQPQHF
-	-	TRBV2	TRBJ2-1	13	TGTGCCAGCAGTCCTGGACTAAACAATGAGCAGTTCTTC	CASSPGLNNEQFF
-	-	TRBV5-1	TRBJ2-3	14	TGCGCCAGCAACTTGGGGCAGAACACAGATACGCAGTATTTT	CASNLGQNTDTQYF